The rows below give T cell receptor beta chains drawn from one sample of a study of blood T cell repertoires in COVID-19. Data came from immunoSEQ multiplex PCR; TCRdb stores just in-frame clones and leaves some out. The top ten clones hold roughly 20% of a sample with tens of thousands of clones, more than 65% of them seen once. Sequencing used peripheral blood. These receptors were taken from an elderly woman with active or convalescent COVID-19. Both conserved end residues are part of each CDR3. The D gene is left open where the match is weak. Not all rows give a size; the values are once, few, many and, for expanded clones, a class.

V gene: TRBV24-1
clone size: .
D gene: TRBD1
J gene: TRBJ2-1
CDR3 DNA: TGTGCCACCAGTGATAGTGAGGGGGCAGGGCACAATGAGCAGTTCTTC
CDR3 protein: CATSDSEGAGHNEQFF

V gene: TRBV5-6
clone size: once
D gene: .
J gene: TRBJ1-1
CDR3 DNA: TGTGCCAGCAGCTTTTTCGGGTTAGAAGGGAGAGCTTTCTTT
CDR3 protein: CASSFFGLEGRAFF

V gene: TRBV27
clone size: .
D gene: TRBD1
J gene: TRBJ1-1
CDR3 DNA: TGTGCCAGCAGAAATACCGGGACAGGGAGTAGAACAACTGAAGCTTTCTTT
CDR3 protein: CASRNTGTGSRTTEAFF

V gene: TRBV5-1
clone size: few
D gene: .
J gene: TRBJ1-1
CDR3 DNA: TGCGCCAGCAGCTTCCACGGGAACACTGAAGCTTTCTTT
CDR3 protein: CASSFHGNTEAFF

V gene: TRBV5-6
clone size: once
D gene: TRBD2
J gene: TRBJ2-7
CDR3 DNA: TGTGCCAGCAGCTTGCGCGGGGGCTACGAGCAGTACTTC
CDR3 protein: CASSLRGGYEQYF

V gene: TRBV9
clone size: .
D gene: .
J gene: TRBJ2-2
CDR3 DNA: TGTGCCAGCAGCTCCTGGGGGGTCCCGAACACCGGGGAGCTGTTTTTT
CDR3 protein: CASSSWGVPNTGELFF

V gene: TRBV19
clone size: .
D gene: .
J gene: TRBJ2-3
CDR3 DNA: TGTGCCAGTAGCCCACGGACCGGGGGGCGGAGGACAGATACGCAGTATTTT
CDR3 protein: CASSPRTGGRRTDTQYF

V gene: TRBV4-2
clone size: .
D gene: TRBD2
J gene: TRBJ2-1
CDR3 DNA: TGTGCCAGCAGCCTCGGGGGGGCAGTTGACAATGAGCAGTTCTTC
CDR3 protein: CASSLGGAVDNEQFF

V gene: TRBV27
clone size: .
D gene: TRBD1
J gene: TRBJ1-1
CDR3 DNA: TGTGCCAGCAGCCAACAGGGGGCCTTCACTGAAGCTTTCTTT
CDR3 protein: CASSQQGAFTEAFF

V gene: TRBV28
clone size: .
D gene: TRBD1
J gene: TRBJ1-5
CDR3 DNA: TGTGCCAGCAGCAAACAGGGGTACCAGCCCCAGCATTTT
CDR3 protein: CASSKQGYQPQHF

V gene: TRBV2
clone size: once
D gene: TRBD1
J gene: TRBJ1-5
CDR3 DNA: TGTGCCAGCAGTGGACAGGGAACCCAAAATCAGCCCCAGCATTTT
CDR3 protein: CASSGQGTQNQPQHF

V gene: TRBV5-1
clone size: .
D gene: TRBD1
J gene: TRBJ1-2
CDR3 DNA: TGCGCCAGCAGCGATGGGACAGGGGGAGGCTATGGCTACACCTTC
CDR3 protein: CASSDGTGGGYGYTF

V gene: TRBV5-1
clone size: .
D gene: .
J gene: TRBJ2-3
CDR3 DNA: TGCGCCAGCAGCTTTACACGGGACACAGATACGCAGTATTTT
CDR3 protein: CASSFTRDTDTQYF

V gene: TRBV6-5
clone size: .
D gene: .
J gene: TRBJ1-1
CDR3 DNA: TGTGCCAGCAGTTACGAGCAGGCCACTGAAGCTTTCTTT
CDR3 protein: CASSYEQATEAFF

V gene: TRBV19
clone size: .
D gene: .
J gene: TRBJ2-7
CDR3 DNA: TGTGCCAGTAGTATAGGGACAGAAATCTACGAGCAGTACTTC
CDR3 protein: CASSIGTEIYEQYF

V gene: TRBV5-1
clone size: .
D gene: TRBD1
J gene: TRBJ1-1
CDR3 DNA: TGCGCCAGCAGCTTGGGACAGGGAATGAACACTGAAGCTTTCTTT
CDR3 protein: CASSLGQGMNTEAFF

V gene: TRBV18
clone size: .
D gene: .
J gene: TRBJ1-3
CDR3 DNA: TGTGCCAGCTCAACAATCGCAGGGATGTCGGGAAACACCATATATTTT
CDR3 protein: CASSTIAGMSGNTIYF

V gene: TRBV10-1
clone size: .
D gene: TRBD1
J gene: TRBJ1-6
CDR3 DNA: TGCGCCAGCAGCTTTGACAGGGATAATTCACCCCTCCACTTT
CDR3 protein: CASSFDRDNSPLHF

V gene: TRBV4-1
clone size: .
D gene: TRBD2
J gene: TRBJ2-1
CDR3 DNA: TGCGCCAGCAGCCAAGAAGCGGCTAGCGGGGCAACATACAATGAGCAGTTCTTC
CDR3 protein: CASSQEAASGATYNEQFF

V gene: TRBV5-1
clone size: .
D gene: TRBD1
J gene: TRBJ2-2
CDR3 DNA: TGCGCCAGCAGCGGGACAGGGCGAAACGGGGAGCTGTTTTTT
CDR3 protein: CASSGTGRNGELFF

V gene: TRBV5-1
clone size: .
D gene: .
J gene: TRBJ2-3
CDR3 DNA: TGCGCCAGCAGTCCGGGATACACAGATACGCAGTATTTT
CDR3 protein: CASSPGYTDTQYF

V gene: TRBV5-6
clone size: .
D gene: TRBD2
J gene: TRBJ2-2
CDR3 DNA: TGTGCCAGCAGCTATAGCGGGGGCATGAACACCGGGGAGCTGTTTTTT
CDR3 protein: CASSYSGGMNTGELFF

V gene: TRBV2
clone size: .
D gene: TRBD1
J gene: TRBJ1-1
CDR3 DNA: TGTGCCAGCAGGGGAGATCTAGGGACAGGGGGTATGGAGAACACTGAAGCTTTCTTT
CDR3 protein: CASRGDLGTGGMENTEAFF

V gene: TRBV27
clone size: few
D gene: .
J gene: TRBJ1-2
CDR3 DNA: TGTGCCAGCAGTTTTACGGGGGGGCAGGGTTACCCCTACACCTTC
CDR3 protein: CASSFTGGQGYPYTF

V gene: TRBV3-1/TRBV3-2
clone size: medium-sized
D gene: .
J gene: TRBJ1-2
CDR3 DNA: TGTGCCAGCACCACTATGACAGGAAACTATGGCTACACCTTC
CDR3 protein: CASTTMTGNYGYTF

V gene: TRBV7-3
clone size: .
D gene: .
J gene: TRBJ2-3
CDR3 DNA: TGTGCCAGCAGCCCCGGGGACACCACAGATACGCAGTATTTT
CDR3 protein: CASSPGDTTDTQYF

V gene: TRBV1
clone size: .
D gene: .
J gene: TRBJ2-1
CDR3 DNA: TGCACCAGCAGCCAAGGGCTCCGACCGGGACAGGCCGACAATGAGCAGTTCTTC
CDR3 protein: CTSSQGLRPGQADNEQFF

V gene: TRBV27
clone size: .
D gene: TRBD1
J gene: TRBJ1-2
CDR3 DNA: TGTGCCAGCACTCCGGCTCCGGGACAGGCTAACTATGGCTACACCTTC
CDR3 protein: CASTPAPGQANYGYTF

V gene: TRBV5-1
clone size: .
D gene: .
J gene: TRBJ2-1
CDR3 DNA: TGCGCCAGCAGCTTGCGGCAGGGAAGGGATGAGCAGTTCTTC
CDR3 protein: CASSLRQGRDEQFF

V gene: TRBV18
clone size: .
D gene: TRBD2
J gene: TRBJ2-7
CDR3 DNA: TGTGCCAGCTCACGGGAGGGGCGAGGGAGCTACCTAACCTCCTACGAGCAGTACTTC
CDR3 protein: CASSREGRGSYLTSYEQYF

V gene: TRBV24-1
clone size: .
D gene: .
J gene: TRBJ2-7
CDR3 DNA: TGTGCCACCAGTGACCTAGACGGACAGCTAATCTCCTACGAGCAGTACTTC
CDR3 protein: CATSDLDGQLISYEQYF

V gene: TRBV20-1
clone size: .
D gene: .
J gene: TRBJ1-5
CDR3 DNA: TGCAGTGCTAGTAACCCGGATCAGCCCCAGCATTTT
CDR3 protein: CSASNPDQPQHF

V gene: TRBV9
clone size: few
D gene: .
J gene: TRBJ2-1
CDR3 DNA: TGTGCCAGCAGCGTAGATCTAGCGTCGTACAATGAGCAGTTCTTC
CDR3 protein: CASSVDLASYNEQFF

V gene: TRBV5-1
clone size: few
D gene: TRBD2
J gene: TRBJ2-7
CDR3 DNA: TGCGCCAGCAGCCGAGGGAGGGGAATTACGACCTACGAGCAGTACTTC
CDR3 protein: CASSRGRGITTYEQYF

V gene: TRBV11-3
clone size: few
D gene: TRBD1
J gene: TRBJ1-4
CDR3 DNA: TGTGCCAGCTCCAGGGGGACCACGTTGGATGAAAAACTGTTTTTT
CDR3 protein: CASSRGTTLDEKLFF

V gene: TRBV27
clone size: .
D gene: TRBD2
J gene: TRBJ2-1
CDR3 DNA: TGTGCCAGCAGTTCACGGACTGGGGCGGGGGGGCCCCCAAGCTCCTACAATGAGCAGTTCTTC
CDR3 protein: CASSSRTGAGGPPSSYNEQFF

V gene: TRBV6-5
clone size: many
D gene: .
J gene: TRBJ1-1
CDR3 DNA: TGTGCCAGCACCTGGACAAGCCCTGAAGCTTTCTTT
CDR3 protein: CASTWTSPEAFF

V gene: TRBV3-1/TRBV3-2
clone size: few
D gene: .
J gene: TRBJ1-1
CDR3 DNA: TGTGCCAGCAGCCCCACAGTGAACACTGAAGCTTTCTTT
CDR3 protein: CASSPTVNTEAFF